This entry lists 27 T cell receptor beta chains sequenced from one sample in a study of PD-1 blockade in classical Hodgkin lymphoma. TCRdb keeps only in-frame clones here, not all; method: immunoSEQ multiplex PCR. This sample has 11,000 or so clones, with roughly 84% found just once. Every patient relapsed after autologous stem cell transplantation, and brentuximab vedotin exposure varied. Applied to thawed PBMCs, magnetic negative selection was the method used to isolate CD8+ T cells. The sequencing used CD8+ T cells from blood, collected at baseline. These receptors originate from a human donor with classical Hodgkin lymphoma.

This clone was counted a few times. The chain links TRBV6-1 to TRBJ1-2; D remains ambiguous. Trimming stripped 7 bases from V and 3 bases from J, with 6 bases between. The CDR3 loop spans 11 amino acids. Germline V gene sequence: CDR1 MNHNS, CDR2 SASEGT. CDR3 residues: CASNSYYGYTF. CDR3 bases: TGTGCCAGCAACAGCTACTATGGCTACACCTTC.

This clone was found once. The CDR3 DNA follows: TGCGCCAGCAGCCCAACTTCGGGGGCGCGGAATGGCTACACCTTC. Amino acids: CASSPTSGARNGYTF. The V gene is TRBV4-3, the J gene TRBJ1-2; D perhaps matches TRBD1 (6 bases). Germline CDR1 is LGHNA and CDR2 is YSLEER. The CDR3 sequence is 15 residues long. Deletions cut 4 bases from V and 6 bases from J, with 18 bases between.

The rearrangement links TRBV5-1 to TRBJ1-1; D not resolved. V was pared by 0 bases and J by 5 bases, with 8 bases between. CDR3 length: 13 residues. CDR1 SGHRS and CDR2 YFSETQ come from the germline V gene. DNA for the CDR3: TGCGCCAGCAGCTTGGGAGGGTGGACTGAAGCTTTCTTT. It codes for CASSLGGWTEAFF. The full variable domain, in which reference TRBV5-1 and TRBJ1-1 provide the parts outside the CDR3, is KAGVTQTPRYLIKTRGQQVTLSCSPISGHRSVSWYQQTPGQGLQFLFEYFSETQRNKGNFPGRFSGRQFSNSRSEMNVSTLELGDSALYLCASSLGGWTEAFFGQGTRLTVV.

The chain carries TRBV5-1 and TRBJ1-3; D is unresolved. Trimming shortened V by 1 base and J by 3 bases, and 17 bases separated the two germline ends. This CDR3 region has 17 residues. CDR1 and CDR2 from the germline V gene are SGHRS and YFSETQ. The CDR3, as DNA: TGCGCCAGCAGCTTGTATTCGCCACAGACTCTTGGAAACACCATATATTTT. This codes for CASSLYSPQTLGNTIYF.

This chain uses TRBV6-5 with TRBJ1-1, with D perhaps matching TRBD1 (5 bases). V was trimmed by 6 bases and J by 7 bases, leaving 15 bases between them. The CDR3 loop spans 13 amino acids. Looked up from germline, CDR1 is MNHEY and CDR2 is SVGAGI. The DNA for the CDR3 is TGTGCCAGCAGACCTCCTCCGGGGGTTGAAGCTTTCTTT. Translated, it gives CASRPPPGVEAFF.

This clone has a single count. CDR3 sequence: CASSSSPLNEQFF. CDR3 DNA sequence: TGTGCCAGCAGCTCGTCCCCTCTAAATGAGCAGTTCTTC. The chain employs TRBV11-2 and TRBJ2-1; no clear D gene. The germline V gene encodes CDR1 SGHAT and CDR2 FQNNGV. V was clipped by 4 bases and J by 7 bases, with 11 bases between them. This CDR3 spans 13 amino acids. Filled out from reference TRBV11-2 and TRBJ2-1, the complete variable domain reads EAGVAQSPRYKIIEKRQSVAFWCNPISGHATLYWYQQILGQGPKLLIQFQNNGVVDDSQLPKDRFSAERLKGVDSTLKIQPAKLEDSAVYLCASSSSPLNEQFFGPGTRLTVL.

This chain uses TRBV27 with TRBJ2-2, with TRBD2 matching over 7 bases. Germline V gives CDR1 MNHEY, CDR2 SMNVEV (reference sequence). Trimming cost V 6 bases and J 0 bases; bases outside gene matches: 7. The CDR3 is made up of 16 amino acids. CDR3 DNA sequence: TGTGCCAGCAGCGACGAGGGAGGGGCGAACACCGGGGAGCTGTTTTTT. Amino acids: CASSDEGGANTGELFF.

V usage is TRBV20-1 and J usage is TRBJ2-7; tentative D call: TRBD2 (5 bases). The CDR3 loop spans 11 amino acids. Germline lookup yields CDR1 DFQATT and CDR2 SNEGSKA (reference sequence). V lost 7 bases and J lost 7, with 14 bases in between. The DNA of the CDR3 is TGCAGTGTTAGGGAGTCGTGGGAGCAGTACTTC. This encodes CSVRESWEQYF.

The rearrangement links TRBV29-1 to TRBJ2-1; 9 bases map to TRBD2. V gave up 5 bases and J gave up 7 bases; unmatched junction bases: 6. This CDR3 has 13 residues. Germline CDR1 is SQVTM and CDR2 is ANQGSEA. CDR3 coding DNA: TGCAGCGTTAGACTAGCGGTAGGTAATGAGCAGTTCTTC. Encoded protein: CSVRLAVGNEQFF.

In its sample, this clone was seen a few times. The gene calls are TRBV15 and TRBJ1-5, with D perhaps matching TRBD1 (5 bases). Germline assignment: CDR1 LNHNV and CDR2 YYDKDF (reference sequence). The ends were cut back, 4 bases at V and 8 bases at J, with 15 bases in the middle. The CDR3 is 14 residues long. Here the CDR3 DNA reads TGTGCCACCAGCACGGGGGACGGGCTCGAGCCCCAGCATTTT. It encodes CATSTGDGLEPQHF.

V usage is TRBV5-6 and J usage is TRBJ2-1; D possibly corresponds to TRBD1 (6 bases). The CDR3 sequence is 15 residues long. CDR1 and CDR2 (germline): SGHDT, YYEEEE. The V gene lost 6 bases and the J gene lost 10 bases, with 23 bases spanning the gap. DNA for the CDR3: TGTGCCAGCACCAGGGACACCGGAATCCCAAGGGAGCAGTTCTTC. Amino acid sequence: CASTRDTGIPREQFF. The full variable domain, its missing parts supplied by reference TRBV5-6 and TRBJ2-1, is DAGVTQSPTHLIKTRGQQVTLRCSPKSGHDTVSWYQQALGQGPQFIFQYYEEEERQRGNFPDRFSGHQFPNYSSELNVNALLLGDSALYLCASTRDTGIPREQFFGPGTRLTVL.

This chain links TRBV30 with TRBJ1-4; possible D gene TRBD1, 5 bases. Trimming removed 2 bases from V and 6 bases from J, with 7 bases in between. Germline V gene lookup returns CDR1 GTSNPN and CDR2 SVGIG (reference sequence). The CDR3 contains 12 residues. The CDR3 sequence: CAWSWGDEKLFF. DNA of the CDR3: TGTGCCTGGAGTTGGGGGGATGAAAAACTGTTTTTT.

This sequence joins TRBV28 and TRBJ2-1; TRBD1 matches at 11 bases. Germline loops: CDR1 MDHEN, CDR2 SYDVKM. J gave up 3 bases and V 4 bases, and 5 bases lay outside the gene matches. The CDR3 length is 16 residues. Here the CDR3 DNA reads TGTGCCAGCAGTTGGGACAGGGGGATTCTCTACAATGAGCAGTTCTTC. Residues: CASSWDRGILYNEQFF.

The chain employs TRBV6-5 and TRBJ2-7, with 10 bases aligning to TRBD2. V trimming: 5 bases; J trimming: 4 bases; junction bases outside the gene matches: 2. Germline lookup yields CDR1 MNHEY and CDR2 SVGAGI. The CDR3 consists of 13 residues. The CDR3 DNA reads TGTGCCAGCAGTGTAGCGGGAGGATACGAGCAGTACTTC. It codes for CASSVAGGYEQYF.

The DNA for the CDR3 is TGTGCCACCAGGGACTTCTCCTACGAGCAGTACTTC. Its translation is CATRDFSYEQYF. The chain uses TRBV19 and TRBJ2-7, with a possible D match to TRBD2 (6 bases). V was cut by 10 bases and J by 0 bases, with 10 bases left in between. CDR3 length: 12 residues. CDR1 LNHDA and CDR2 SQIVND come from the germline V gene (reference sequence).

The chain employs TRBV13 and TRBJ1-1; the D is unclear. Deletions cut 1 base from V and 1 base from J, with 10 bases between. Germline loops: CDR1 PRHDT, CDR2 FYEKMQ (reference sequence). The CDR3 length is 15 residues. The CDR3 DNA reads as TGTGCCAGCAGCTTAGTCAAACGGGGGAACACTGAAGCTTTCTTT. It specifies CASSLVKRGNTEAFF. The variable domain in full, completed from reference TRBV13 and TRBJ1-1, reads AAGVIQSPRHLIKEKRETATLKCYPIPRHDTVYWYQQGPGQDPQFLISFYEKMQSDKGSIPDRFSAQQFSDYHSELNMSSLELGDSALYFCASSLVKRGNTEAFFGQGTRLTVV.

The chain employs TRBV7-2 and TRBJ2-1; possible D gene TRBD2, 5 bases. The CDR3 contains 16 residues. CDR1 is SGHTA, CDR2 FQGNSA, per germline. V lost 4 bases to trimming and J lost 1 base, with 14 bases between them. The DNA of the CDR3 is TGTGCCAGCAGCTCCTACGGCGGACTTTCCTACAATGAGCAGTTCTTC. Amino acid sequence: CASSSYGGLSYNEQFF.

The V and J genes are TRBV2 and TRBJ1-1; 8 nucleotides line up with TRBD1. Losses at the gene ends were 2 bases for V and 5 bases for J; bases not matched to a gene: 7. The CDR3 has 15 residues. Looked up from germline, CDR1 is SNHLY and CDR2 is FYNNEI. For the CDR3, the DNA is TGTGCCAGCAGTGAATTTAACAGGGGGAGAACTGAAGCTTTCTTT. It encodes CASSEFNRGRTEAFF.

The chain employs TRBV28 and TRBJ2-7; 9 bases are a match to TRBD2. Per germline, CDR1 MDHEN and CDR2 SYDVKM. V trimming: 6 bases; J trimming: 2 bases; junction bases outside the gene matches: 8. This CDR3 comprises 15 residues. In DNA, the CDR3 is TGTGCCAGCAGGCCAACTAGCGGGCGTCCCTACGAGCAGTACTTC. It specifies CASRPTSGRPYEQYF.

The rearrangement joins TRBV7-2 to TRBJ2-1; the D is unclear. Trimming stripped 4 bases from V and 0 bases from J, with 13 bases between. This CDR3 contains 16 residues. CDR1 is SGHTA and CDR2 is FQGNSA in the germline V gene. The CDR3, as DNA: TGTGCCAGCAGCTGGGTCATCGTAGGCTCCTACAATGAGCAGTTCTTC. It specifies CASSWVIVGSYNEQFF.

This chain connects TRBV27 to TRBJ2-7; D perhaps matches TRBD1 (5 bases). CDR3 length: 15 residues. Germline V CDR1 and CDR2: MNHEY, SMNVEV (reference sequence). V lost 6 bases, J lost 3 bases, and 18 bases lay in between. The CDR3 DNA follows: TGTGCCAGCAGGGTATACTGGGGCGCATTCTACGAGCAGTACTTC. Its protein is CASRVYWGAFYEQYF.

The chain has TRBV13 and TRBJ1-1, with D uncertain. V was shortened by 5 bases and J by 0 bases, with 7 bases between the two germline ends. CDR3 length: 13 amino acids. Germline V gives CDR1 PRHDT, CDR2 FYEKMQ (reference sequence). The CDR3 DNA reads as TGTGCCAGCAGCCAAGAATTGAACACTGAAGCTTTCTTT. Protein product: CASSQELNTEAFF.

The CDR3, as DNA: TGCGCCAGCAGCCAAGATCAGAGCTCCTACGAGCAGTACTTC. Protein sequence: CASSQDQSSYEQYF. The chain couples TRBV4-3 to TRBJ2-7; D uncertain. The CDR3 has 14 residues. The V gene lost 0 bases and the J gene lost 0 bases, with 6 bases spanning the gap. In germline, CDR1 is LGHNA, CDR2 YSLEER.

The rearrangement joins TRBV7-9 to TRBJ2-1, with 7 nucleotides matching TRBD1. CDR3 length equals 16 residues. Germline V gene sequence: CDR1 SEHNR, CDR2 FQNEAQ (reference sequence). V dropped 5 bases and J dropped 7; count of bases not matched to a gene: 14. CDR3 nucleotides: TGTGCCAGCAGCCATCCGGACAGGCCGTATCCAAATGAGCAGTTCTTC. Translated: CASSHPDRPYPNEQFF.

DNA of the CDR3: TGTGCCAGTAGTGATTCCAGCATGAACACTGAAGCTTTCTTT. Translation gives CASSDSSMNTEAFF. V is TRBV19 and J is TRBJ1-1; D unclear. CDR1 and CDR2 (germline): LNHDA, SQIVND (reference sequence). Trimming stripped 5 bases from V and 0 bases from J, with 10 bases between. There are 14 residues in the CDR3.

DNA of the CDR3: TGTGCCAGCAGCCCAGGGACAGGCAATTCCTACGAGCAGTACTTC. Translating it yields CASSPGTGNSYEQYF. The V call is TRBV13, the J call TRBJ2-7; 8 bases match TRBD1. The CDR3 runs 15 residues. J lost 1 base, V lost 5 bases, and 7 bases had no gene match. CDR1 and CDR2 from the germline V gene are PRHDT and FYEKMQ (reference sequence). The variable domain in full, with the rest retrieved from reference TRBV13 and TRBJ2-7, is AAGVIQSPRHLIKEKRETATLKCYPIPRHDTVYWYQQGPGQDPQFLISFYEKMQSDKGSIPDRFSAQQFSDYHSELNMSSLELGDSALYFCASSPGTGNSYEQYFGPGTRLTVT.

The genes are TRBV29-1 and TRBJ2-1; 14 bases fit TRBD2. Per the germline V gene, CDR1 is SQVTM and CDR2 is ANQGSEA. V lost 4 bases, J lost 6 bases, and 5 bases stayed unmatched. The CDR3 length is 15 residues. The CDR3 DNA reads TGCAGCGTTGTACCCGGGACTAGCGGGAGCAATGAGCAGTTCTTC. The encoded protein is CSVVPGTSGSNEQFF.